This is a list of T cell receptor beta chains from one sample in a study of T-cell reconstitution after alpha-beta-depleted transplantation in children. TCRdb reprocessed the PCR reads via MiXCR and lists one record per CDR3 protein. The sample has roughly 220,000 distinct CDR3 sequences, approximately 9.9% seen once. The material sequenced was PBMCs from the stem cell graft donor, taken from the stem cell graft. The receptors shown here come from a human donor who donated a stem cell graft to a child with SCID. The CDR3 runs from the conserved cysteine through the conserved F or W. D genes are given only for firm matches. Clone size is not always given. Where it is, it says once, few, many or a class for expanded clones.

NA TRBJ1-3 TRBV6-1 NA CASTSGPGSPGNTIYF TGTGCCAGCACCTCCGGCCCGGGGTCCCCTGGAAACACCATATATTTT
NA TRBJ2-5 TRBV4-1 many CASSQWDRIDQLETQYF TGCGCCAGCAGCCAATGGGACCGAATAGACCAGTTGGAGACCCAGTACTTC
NA TRBJ1-1 TRBV5-5 many CASSPQLDRNTEAFF TGTGCCAGCAGCCCCCAGCTCGACAGGAACACTGAAGCTTTCTTT
NA TRBJ2-1 TRBV29-1 NA CSAEGLSPGNEQFF TGCAGCGCCGAGGGGCTAAGTCCGGGTAATGAGCAGTTCTTC
NA TRBJ2-1 TRBV6-1 many CASSERVLGEQFF TGTGCCAGCAGTGAAAGGGTTCTAGGTGAGCAGTTCTTC
NA TRBJ2-5 TRBV5-1 many CASSFAGALRETQYF TGCGCCAGCAGCTTTGCGGGCGCTTTGAGAGAGACCCAGTACTTC
NA TRBJ2-3 TRBV15 few CATRRGLGTDTQYF TGTGCCACCCGACGGGGCTTAGGGACAGATACGCAGTATTTT
NA TRBJ2-3 TRBV10-3 many CAIGASGAGDTQYF TGTGCCATCGGGGCTTCAGGGGCCGGAGATACGCAGTATTTT
NA TRBJ1-1 TRBV15 many CATSRGGTVNTEAFF TGTGCCACCAGCAGAGGCGGGACGGTGAACACTGAAGCTTTCTTT
NA TRBJ2-5 TRBV25-1 many CASSELKAGGETQYF TGTGCCAGCAGTGAATTAAAGGCAGGCGGGGAGACCCAGTACTTC
NA TRBJ1-3 TRBV9 many CASSGRDTPGNTIYF TGTGCCAGCAGCGGCCGGGACACCCCTGGAAACACCATATATTTT
NA TRBJ2-7 TRBV5-1 many CASSLAERGEQYF TGCGCCAGCAGCTTGGCTGAAAGGGGGGAGCAGTACTTC
TRBD1 TRBJ2-5 TRBV18 NA CASSIQGEIFQETQYF TGTGCCAGCTCAATCCAGGGGGAAATCTTTCAAGAGACCCAGTACTTC
NA TRBJ2-7 TRBV5-1 many CASSLAPTYEQYF TGCGCCAGCAGCTTGGCCCCCACCTACGAGCAGTACTTC
NA TRBJ2-1 TRBV5-6 many CASSLVAGAHYNEQFF TGTGCCAGCAGCTTGGTAGCAGGGGCTCACTACAATGAGCAGTTCTTC
TRBD1 TRBJ1-6 TRBV12-3/TRBV12-4 many CASSPRTGFNSPLHF TGTGCCAGCAGCCCAAGGACAGGGTTCAATTCACCCCTCCACTTT
TRBD1 TRBJ1-1 TRBV5-1 NA CASSWGQSNTEAFF TGCGCCAGCAGCTGGGGACAGTCGAACACTGAAGCTTTCTTT
TRBD1 TRBJ2-3 TRBV20-1 many CSARDRTGPPDTQYF TGCAGTGCTAGAGATCGGACAGGTCCCCCAGATACGCAGTATTTT
TRBD2 TRBJ2-5 TRBV7-9 many CASSLGSASGGETQYF TGTGCCAGCAGCTTAGGCTCCGCTAGCGGTGGAGAGACCCAGTACTTC
TRBD2 TRBJ2-1 TRBV5-1 few CASSPQSGGDNEQFF TGCGCCAGCAGCCCCCAGAGCGGGGGGGATAATGAGCAGTTCTTC
NA TRBJ2-1 TRBV11-2 many CASSLVVGYSYNEQFF TGTGCCAGCAGCTTAGTGGTGGGGTACTCCTACAATGAGCAGTTCTTC
TRBD2 TRBJ2-2 TRBV5-5 NA CASSLRRGGRNTGELFF TGTGCCAGCAGCTTGCGACGGGGGGGGAGGAATACCGGGGAGCTGTTTTTT
NA TRBJ2-7 TRBV5-1 many CASSASDTYSYEQYF TGCGCCAGCAGCGCCTCGGACACGTACTCCTACGAGCAGTACTTC
TRBD2 TRBJ2-1 TRBV12-3/TRBV12-4 many CASSFRGLAGGDEQFF TGTGCCAGCAGTTTTAGGGGACTAGCGGGGGGGGATGAGCAGTTCTTC
NA TRBJ2-7 TRBV10-3 many CAISESLTGYYEQYF TGTGCCATCAGTGAGTCTCTAACAGGGTACTACGAGCAGTACTTC
NA TRBJ2-1 TRBV7-9 many CASSLQGGFLEQFF TGTGCCAGCAGCTTACAGGGGGGTTTTTTGGAGCAGTTCTTC
NA TRBJ2-2 TRBV5-1 many CASSLEAAGPNTGELFF TGCGCCAGCAGCTTGGAAGCCGCGGGACCGAACACCGGGGAGCTGTTTTTT
NA TRBJ1-2 TRBV5-1 many CASSPAGDYGYTF TGCGCCAGCAGCCCGGCCGGGGACTATGGCTACACCTTC
NA TRBJ2-2 TRBV2 few CASKQAINTGELFF TGTGCCAGCAAGCAGGCGATAAACACCGGGGAGCTGTTTTTT
TRBD1 TRBJ2-1 TRBV7-2 NA CASSSNRGQVNEQFF TGTGCCAGCAGCTCTAACAGGGGGCAGGTAAATGAGCAGTTCTTC
NA TRBJ1-1 TRBV7-2 many CASSLGPANTEAFF TGTGCCAGCAGCTTGGGGCCGGCGAACACTGAAGCTTTCTTT
TRBD1 TRBJ1-4 TRBV12-3/TRBV12-4 NA CASSSEGQGSEKLFF TGTGCCAGCAGCTCCGAGGGACAGGGAAGCGAAAAACTGTTTTTT
NA TRBJ2-7 TRBV10-2 few CASSFAGTLAQEQYF TGCGCCAGCAGTTTTGCCGGGACTCTTGCCCAGGAGCAGTACTTC
TRBD1 TRBJ1-5 TRBV6-2/TRBV6-3 many CASSGGQGAGQPQHF TGTGCCAGCAGTGGGGGACAGGGGGCGGGTCAGCCCCAGCATTTT
NA TRBJ1-2 TRBV30 few CAWSKEAIRHYGYTF TGTGCCTGGAGTAAAGAGGCCATAAGGCACTATGGCTACACCTTC
NA TRBJ1-5 TRBV5-5 NA CASSDGFYSNQPQHF TGTGCCAGCAGCGATGGATTTTATAGCAATCAGCCCCAGCATTTT
NA TRBJ1-1 TRBV5-1 many CASSLYRVGDTEAFF TGCGCCAGCAGCTTGTACAGGGTTGGGGACACTGAAGCTTTCTTT
NA TRBJ1-4 TRBV10-3 NA CSISESVQATNEKLFF TGTTCCATCAGTGAGTCGGTCCAAGCAACTAATGAAAAACTGTTTTTT
NA TRBJ2-3 TRBV5-1 many CASSQLGSPDTQYF TGCGCCAGCAGCCAGTTGGGGTCCCCAGATACGCAGTATTTT
NA TRBJ1-1 TRBV20-1 many CSAPPPKTGAYTEAFF TGCAGTGCCCCACCCCCCAAGACAGGCGCCTACACTGAAGCTTTCTTT
NA TRBJ1-5 TRBV7-2 many CASSPRHTPQNNQPQHF TGTGCCAGCAGCCCCCGACATACGCCTCAGAACAATCAGCCCCAGCATTTT
NA TRBJ2-1 TRBV12-5 many CASGLRNEQFF TGTGCTAGTGGTTTACGGAATGAGCAGTTCTTC
TRBD1 TRBJ2-2 TRBV6-1 many CASSEIPGGYTGELFF TGTGCCAGCAGTGAAATTCCAGGGGGTTACACCGGGGAGCTGTTTTTT
NA TRBJ1-5 TRBV7-2 many CASSLDGGRGQPQHF TGTGCCAGCAGCTTAGACGGGGGAAGGGGTCAGCCCCAGCATTTT
TRBD1 TRBJ1-6 TRBV25-1 many CASSGTGSHSPLHF TGTGCCAGCAGCGGGACAGGGAGTCATTCACCCCTCCACTTT
NA TRBJ2-7 TRBV5-5 many CASSRVYEQYF TGTGCCAGCAGCCGGGTCTACGAGCAGTACTTC
TRBD1 TRBJ1-1 TRBV7-2 many CASSLGGTAVNTEAFF TGTGCCAGCAGCTTAGGTGGGACAGCCGTGAACACTGAAGCTTTCTTT
TRBD1 TRBJ1-1 TRBV12-3/TRBV12-4 many CASSWDRGIGAFF TGTGCCAGCAGCTGGGACAGGGGGATCGGTGCTTTCTTT
NA TRBJ2-5 TRBV29-1 NA CSVVFRGQETQYF TGCAGCGTTGTCTTCAGGGGCCAAGAGACCCAGTACTTC
NA TRBJ2-7 TRBV3-1 NA CASSRDTLGEQYF TGTGCCAGCAGCCGGGACACCCTGGGGGAGCAGTACTTC